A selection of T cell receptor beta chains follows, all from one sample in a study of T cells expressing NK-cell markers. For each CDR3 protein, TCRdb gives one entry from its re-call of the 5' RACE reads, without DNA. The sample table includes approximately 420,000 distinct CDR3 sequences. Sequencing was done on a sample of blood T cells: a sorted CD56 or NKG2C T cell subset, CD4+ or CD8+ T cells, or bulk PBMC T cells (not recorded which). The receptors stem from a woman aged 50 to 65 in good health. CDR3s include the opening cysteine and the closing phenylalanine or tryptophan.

CDR3aa: CASSLGTGGRNKQFF
j_gene: TRBJ2-1
v_gene: TRBV5-5

CDR3aa: CATSDLPAGGPEKFF
j_gene: TRBJ2-1
v_gene: TRBV24-1

CDR3aa: CASSILRSEKLFF
j_gene: TRBJ1-4
v_gene: TRBV19

CDR3aa: CASSLEGDRVSFSGMNTEAFF
j_gene: TRBJ1-1
v_gene: TRBV5-1

CDR3aa: CASRINRDKVAGELFF
j_gene: TRBJ2-2
v_gene: TRBV12-3/TRBV12-4

CDR3aa: CAWSVNLAGDPDTQYF
j_gene: TRBJ2-3
v_gene: TRBV30

CDR3aa: CASSLVIGETQYF
j_gene: TRBJ2-5
v_gene: TRBV7-9

CDR3aa: CSARQGAADTQYF
j_gene: TRBJ2-3
v_gene: TRBV20-1

CDR3aa: CASSRGDRGPNYGYTF
j_gene: TRBJ1-2
v_gene: TRBV5-1

CDR3aa: CASSSGPNVYNEQFF
j_gene: TRBJ2-1
v_gene: TRBV14

CDR3aa: CATSDLLPIDTQYF
j_gene: TRBJ2-3
v_gene: TRBV24-1

CDR3aa: CAASGATEAFF
j_gene: TRBJ1-1
v_gene: TRBV28

CDR3aa: CASAPYRAQAGTDTQYF
j_gene: TRBJ2-3
v_gene: TRBV5-1

CDR3aa: CSVESKSGYEQYF
j_gene: TRBJ2-7
v_gene: TRBV29-1

CDR3aa: CASSQGMTEAFF
j_gene: TRBJ1-1
v_gene: TRBV5-1

CDR3aa: CASSLRDATYEQYF
j_gene: TRBJ2-7
v_gene: TRBV12-3/TRBV12-4